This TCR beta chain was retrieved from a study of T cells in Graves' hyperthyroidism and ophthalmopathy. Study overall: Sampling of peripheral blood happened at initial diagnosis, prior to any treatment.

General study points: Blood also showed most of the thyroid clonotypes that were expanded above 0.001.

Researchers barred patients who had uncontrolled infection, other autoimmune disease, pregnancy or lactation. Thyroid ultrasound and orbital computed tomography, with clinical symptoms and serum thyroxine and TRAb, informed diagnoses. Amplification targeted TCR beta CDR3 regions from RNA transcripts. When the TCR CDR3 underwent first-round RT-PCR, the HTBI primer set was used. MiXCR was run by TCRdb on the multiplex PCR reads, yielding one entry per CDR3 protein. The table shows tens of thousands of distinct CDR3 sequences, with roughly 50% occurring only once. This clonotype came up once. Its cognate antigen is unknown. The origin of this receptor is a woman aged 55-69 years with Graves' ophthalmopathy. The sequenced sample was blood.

This chain's CDR3 is CATSRDGGTSGNEQYF. CDR3 bases: TGTGCCACCAGCAGAGATGGGGGCACTAGCGGCAATGAGCAGTATTTT. The V gene is TRBV15, the J gene TRBJ2-3, with TRBD2 matching over 8 bases. This CDR3 spans 16 amino acids. From germline, CDR1 is LNHNV and CDR2 YYDKDF (reference sequence). Germline trimming cut 0 bases from V and 11 bases from J; bases unmatched to any gene: 13.